The 23 T cell receptor beta chains listed next were all sequenced from one sample in a study of early T cells in non-severe SARS-CoV-2 infection. TCRdb used MiXCR to reprocess the 5' RACE reads, holding one entry per CDR3 protein. The repertoire includes about 83,000 distinct CDR3 sequences, about an eighth of them detected once, and 3% sits in the top ten. Input material: whole blood. All receptors come from an adult who was a healthcare worker with PCR-confirmed SARS-CoV-2 infection or an uninfected control (not recorded which).

The chain carries TRBV11-1 and TRBJ2-1, with D perhaps TRBD1 (5 bases). From germline, CDR1 is SGHAT and CDR2 FQDESV (reference sequence). The CDR3 spans 15 residues. V gave up 4 bases and J gave up 3 bases, with 13 bases separating them. CDR3 sequence (DNA): TGTGCCAGCAGCTCCCTCTTGGGGCTCTACAATGAGCAGTTCTTC. Its translation: CASSSLLGLYNEQFF.

This chain joins TRBV7-2 and TRBJ1-1; D is perhaps TRBD1 (6 bases). The V gene lost 10 bases and the J gene lost 0 bases, with 12 bases spanning the gap. There are 13 residues in the CDR3. CDR1 is SGHTA, CDR2 FQGNSA, per germline. As DNA, the CDR3 is TGTGCCACCAAACAGGGAATGAACACTGAAGCTTTCTTT. Residues: CATKQGMNTEAFF.

The chain couples TRBV11-3 to TRBJ2-1; TRBD1 aligns across 9 bases. CDR3 length equals 14 residues. V lost 5 bases and J lost 11; bases outside the gene matches: 10. Germline V gene sequence: CDR1 SGHNT, CDR2 YENEEA. The CDR3 loop reads CASSRGTGNPKQFF. The CDR3 region has the DNA TGTGCCAGCAGCCGAGGGACAGGGAACCCCAAGCAGTTCTTC.

In its sample, this clonotype was seen a few times. This rearrangement joins TRBV21-1 to TRBJ2-5; the DNA was not compared with TRBD1, the D call given in the table. TRBV21-1 is annotated as a pseudogene. CDR3 length: 17 amino acids. This CDR3 reads CASSKSPGEEDQETQYF. CDR3 DNA: TGTGCCAGCAGCAAATCCCCGGGGGAGGAGGATCAAGAGACCCAGTACTTC.

In its sample, this clonotype was seen a few times. The chain is built from TRBV29-1 and TRBJ2-1; 8 positions match TRBD2. Germline lookup yields CDR1 SQVTM and CDR2 ANQGSEA. J gave up 7 bases and V 4 bases, and 6 bases lay outside the gene matches. CDR3 length equals 13 residues. CDR3 residues: CSVGREGGNEQFF. Written as DNA, the CDR3 is TGCAGCGTTGGTCGGGAGGGTGGTAATGAGCAGTTCTTC.

This clonotype has a handful of counts. V gene TRBV5-5 combines with J gene TRBJ1-1, with D maybe TRBD1 (5 bases). With 2 bases removed from V and 3 bases from J, the gap between germline ends came to 8 bases. CDR1 SGHKS and CDR2 YYEKEE come from the germline V gene (reference sequence). This CDR3 has 13 amino acids. Here the CDR3 reads CASSLGAHTEAFF. For the CDR3, the DNA is TGTGCCAGCAGCTTAGGGGCCCACACTGAAGCTTTCTTT.

The CDR3 coding sequence is TGTGCCTGGAGTGTACCCGGGGGAAACACCATATATTTT. It codes for CAWSVPGGNTIYF. V and J are TRBV30 and TRBJ1-3; no reliable D call. V lost 0 bases and J 4 bases, leaving 7 bases between the germline ends. The CDR3 extends over 13 amino acids. Germline assignment: CDR1 GTSNPN and CDR2 SVGIG (reference sequence).

The chain combines TRBV19 with TRBJ2-1; 10 bases are a match to TRBD2. This CDR3 is built from 14 residues. V was pared by 6 bases and J by 7 bases, with 6 bases of the junction left unmatched. The germline V gene encodes CDR1 LNHDA and CDR2 SQIVND (reference sequence). The CDR3 DNA reads as TGTGCCAGTAGCGCTAGCGGGAGCTGGAATGAGCAGTTCTTC. Translation gives CASSASGSWNEQFF.

The chain combines TRBV9 with TRBJ2-1; D gene unclear. This CDR3 comprises 13 residues. Trimming removed 0 bases from V and 4 bases from J, with 5 bases in between. Per germline, CDR1 SGDLS and CDR2 YYNGEE. The CDR3 spells CASSVDGYNEQFF. The CDR3 coding sequence is TGTGCCAGCAGCGTAGACGGTTACAATGAGCAGTTCTTC.

This chain uses TRBV29-1 with TRBJ2-1; the D is unclear. The CDR3 is 12 residues long. Per germline, CDR1 SQVTM and CDR2 ANQGSEA. CDR3 region: CSTLRSGNEQFF. DNA for the CDR3: TGCAGTACTCTTCGGTCTGGCAATGAGCAGTTCTTC.

The chain carries TRBV19 and TRBJ2-7; D gene uncertain. Germline-derived CDR1 and CDR2 are LNHDA and SQIVND (reference sequence). The V end was cut by 7 bases, the J end by 8 bases, with 9 bases between. The CDR3 length is 10 residues. This CDR3 is CASIPTKQYF. The CDR3 DNA reads TGTGCCAGTATTCCTACGAAGCAGTACTTC.

With respect to this clonotype: A much larger clone lies a single base off, so this may be a read error. The V call is TRBV5-1, the J call TRBJ2-1; TRBD2 matches 8 bases. V lost 0 bases, J lost 7 bases, and 9 bases stayed unmatched. The CDR3 length is 16 residues. Per the germline V gene, CDR1 is SGHRS and CDR2 is YFSETQ. In DNA form, the CDR3 reads TGCGCCAGCAGCTTGGAGACTAGCGTGAGACTAAATGAGCAGTTCTTC. Translation: CASSLETSVRLNEQFF.

This clonotype came up a few times. The chain couples TRBV10-3 to TRBJ2-1; D is possibly TRBD2 (5 bases). The CDR3 covers 16 residues. V was shortened by 2 bases and J by 4 bases, with 15 bases between the two germline ends. Germline assignment: CDR1 ENHRY and CDR2 SYGVKD. CDR3 amino acids: CAISEVGTDLYNEQFF. The CDR3 DNA is TGTGCCATCAGTGAGGTTGGTACGGACTTGTACAATGAGCAGTTCTTC.

This clonotype showed up just a few times. The chain joins TRBV11-2 to TRBJ2-5; D is undetermined. Germline assignment: CDR1 SGHAT and CDR2 FQNNGV. The CDR3 spans 12 residues. Trimming left V 2 bases short and J 3 bases short, with 4 bases between. Here the CDR3 DNA reads TGTGCCAGCAGCTTAACGGAAGAGACCCAGTACTTC. It is translated as CASSLTEETQYF.

In this sample, this clonotype turned up a few times. This rearrangement joins TRBV18 to TRBJ1-5; the D gene is possibly TRBD1 (5 bases). This CDR3 contains 15 residues. From germline, CDR1 is KGHSH and CDR2 LQKENI. V was clipped by 2 bases and J by 7 bases, with 15 bases between them. The chain's CDR3 is CASSPNPQQGQPQHF. The CDR3 bases are TGTGCCAGCTCACCAAACCCACAGCAGGGACAGCCCCAGCATTTT. Filled out from reference TRBV18 and TRBJ1-5, the complete variable domain reads NAGVMQNPRHLVRRRGQEARLRCSPMKGHSHVYWYRQLPEEGLKFMVYLQKENIIDESGMPKERFSAEFPKEGPSILRIQQVVRGDSAAYFCASSPNPQQGQPQHFGDGTRLSIL.

This clonotype was picked up a small number of times. The gene calls are TRBV29-1 and TRBJ2-4, with a tentative D call TRBD1 (5 bases). CDR3 length: 14 amino acids. V was clipped by 6 bases and J by 1 base, with 13 bases between them. Germline V gives CDR1 SQVTM, CDR2 ANQGSEA. CDR3 amino acids: CSVVRSGAKNIQYF. For the CDR3, the DNA is TGCAGCGTCGTCCGATCAGGGGCCAAAAACATTCAGTACTTC.

The J gene is TRBJ2-7, the V gene TRBV29-1; 7 bases are a match to TRBD1. V was pared by 4 bases and J by 0 bases, with 9 bases of the junction left unmatched. Germline values: CDR1 SQVTM, CDR2 ANQGSEA. CDR3 length: 15 residues. CDR3 amino acids: CSVVGTDHLSYEQYF. CDR3 nucleotides: TGCAGCGTTGTAGGGACAGACCACCTCTCCTACGAGCAGTACTTC.

The V and J genes are TRBV11-2 and TRBJ1-5, with D perhaps matching TRBD1 (5 bases). V was cut by 5 bases and J by 4 bases, with 24 bases left in between. There are 18 residues in the CDR3. CDR1 and CDR2 (germline): SGHAT, FQNNGV. The CDR3 sequence: CASSGRGFLELGNQPQHF. DNA of the CDR3: TGTGCCAGCAGCGGGAGGGGTTTTTTAGAATTAGGGAATCAGCCCCAGCATTTT.

This clonotype was observed a few times. The V call is TRBV6-2 or TRBV6-3, the J call TRBJ1-1; D possibly corresponds to TRBD1 (5 bases). CDR1 MNHEY and CDR2 SVGEGT come from the germline V gene. Trimming shortened V by 11 bases and J by 0 bases, and 19 bases separated the two germline ends. The CDR3 is 15 amino acids. CDR3 residues: CAVRSPQGVNTEAFF. The CDR3 DNA reads as TGTGCCGTCCGATCGCCCCAGGGAGTGAACACTGAAGCTTTCTTT.

The rearrangement joins TRBV24-1 to TRBJ2-7; tentative D call: TRBD1 (6 bases). The CDR3 consists of 15 residues. Deletions cut 2 bases from V and 5 bases from J, with 15 bases between. Germline-derived CDR1 and CDR2 are KGHDR and SFDVKD. The DNA of the CDR3 is TGTGCCACCAGTGATTCCCGAGGGGGTCGAAACGAGCAGTACTTC. Its protein is CATSDSRGGRNEQYF.

This clonotype was seen a handful of times. The V gene is TRBV9, the J gene TRBJ2-1; D perhaps matches TRBD2 (5 bases). The CDR3 spans 15 residues. With 3 bases removed from V and 3 bases from J, the gap between germline ends came to 13 bases. Germline loops: CDR1 SGDLS, CDR2 YYNGEE. CDR3 nucleotide sequence: TGTGCCAGCAGCGCCAGCGGAGCCGACTACAATGAGCAGTTCTTC. It yields the protein CASSASGADYNEQFF.

About this clonotype: A much more abundant neighbour one base away suggests this may be a read error. J is TRBJ1-2 and V is TRBV9; 8 nucleotides align to TRBD1. The CDR3 length is 15 residues. The V gene's germline CDR1 is SGDLS and CDR2 YYNGEE. The CDR3 DNA reads TGTGTCAGCAGCGCCCGAGACAGGGGTCACTATGGCTACACCTTC. Translating it yields CVSSARDRGHYGYTF.

The chain uses TRBV5-1 and TRBJ2-7, with D possibly being TRBD1 (6 bases). Germline CDR1 reads SGHRS; CDR2 reads YFSETQ. V was pared by 1 base and J by 5 bases, with 16 bases between. CDR3 size: 15 residues. The CDR3, as DNA: TGCGCCAGCAGCTTGTCCGGACAGTCGAGCGACGAGCAGTACTTC. Protein product: CASSLSGQSSDEQYF.